This TCR beta chain was profiled in a study of T-cell reconstitution after alpha-beta-depleted transplantation in children (dated by TCRdb to between 2015 and 2016). Looking at the study overall: The study quantitatively tracked T-cell immune reconstitution after TCRalphabeta/CD19-depleted allogeneic hematopoietic cell transplantation in children using TCR repertoire profiling.

Based on the germline V gene, the CDR1 and CDR2 sequences are MDHEN and SYDVKM. The CDR3 goes from the cysteine to the phenylalanine over 13 residues. The entry retains the CDR3 DNA only, 39 bases that are in frame from base 1. Trimming costs V 7 bases and J 3 bases, and their ends lie 13 bases apart. In this sample, this clonotype turned up many times. Its antigen remains undetermined. The record has no base qualities; no much larger clone is one base away. The library was produced with PCR. Sequencing took place on an Illumina HiSeq 2500. Molecular barcoding was employed in the preparation of TCR libraries, with unique molecular identifiers being used to normalize TCRbeta repertoire quantification. TCRdb itself trimmed the public reads at Q25 with fastp, ran MiXCR and retained productive beta chains. Identical CDR3 proteins give one entry, which carries the most common genes and DNA. For this sample there are 230,000 or so distinct CDR3 sequences; about 8.8% appear just once. The leading ten clones occupy approximately 5% of the sample.

The input for sequencing was PBMCs from the stem cell graft donor, taken from the stem cell graft. The sequence was collected from a human donor who donated a stem cell graft to a child with SCID. This sequence uses TRBV28 and TRBJ2-7; the D gene is perhaps TRBD1 or TRBD2, as each covers 5 bases. At the DNA level, the sequence is TGTGCCAGCACTCCGGGACGGTACTACGAGCAGTACTTC. Its amino acids are CASTPGRYYEQYF.